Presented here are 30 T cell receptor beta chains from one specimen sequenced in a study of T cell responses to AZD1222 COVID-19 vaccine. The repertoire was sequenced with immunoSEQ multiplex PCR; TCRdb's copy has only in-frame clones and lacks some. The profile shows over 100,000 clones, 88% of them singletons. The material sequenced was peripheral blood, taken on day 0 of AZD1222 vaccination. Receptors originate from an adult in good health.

The CDR3 DNA reads as TGTGCCAGCAGCTTAGATTTCTACTCCTACGAGCAGTACGTC. It encodes CASSLDFYSYEQYV. The J gene is TRBJ2-7, the V gene TRBV11-3; no clear D. Germline V lookup: CDR1 SGHNT, CDR2 YENEEA. The CDR3 is 14 amino acids. V was shortened by 0 bases and J by 0 bases, with 6 bases between the two germline ends.

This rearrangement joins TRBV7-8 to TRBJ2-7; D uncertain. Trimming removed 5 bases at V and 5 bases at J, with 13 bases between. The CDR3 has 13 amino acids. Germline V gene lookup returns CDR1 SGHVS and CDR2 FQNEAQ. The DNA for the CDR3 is TGTGCCAGCAGCCGCATGGAATGGAACGAGCAGTACGTC. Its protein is CASSRMEWNEQYV.

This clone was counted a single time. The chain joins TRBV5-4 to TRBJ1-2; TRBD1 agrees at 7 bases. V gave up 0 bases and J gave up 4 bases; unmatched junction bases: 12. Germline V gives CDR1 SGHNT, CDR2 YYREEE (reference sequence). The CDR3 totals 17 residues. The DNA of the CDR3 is TGTGCCAGCAGCTTGGTAGGATCGCTACAGGGGACCTATGGCTACACCTTC. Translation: CASSLVGSLQGTYGYTF.

The CDR3 region has the DNA TGTGCCAGCAGCTTAGGGACGGTTAACTATGGCTACACCTTC. Translating it yields CASSLGTVNYGYTF. This sequence joins TRBV7-2 and TRBJ1-2; D uncertain. Germline lookup yields CDR1 SGHTA and CDR2 FQGNSA. CDR3 size: 14 residues. V was trimmed by 1 base and J by 1 base, leaving 7 bases between them.

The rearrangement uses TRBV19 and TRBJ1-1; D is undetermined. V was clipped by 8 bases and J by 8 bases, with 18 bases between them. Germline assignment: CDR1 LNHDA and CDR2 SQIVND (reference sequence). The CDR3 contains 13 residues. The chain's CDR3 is CASVKYLTVEAFF. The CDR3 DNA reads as TGTGCCAGTGTTAAATACCTAACAGTCGAAGCTTTCTTT.

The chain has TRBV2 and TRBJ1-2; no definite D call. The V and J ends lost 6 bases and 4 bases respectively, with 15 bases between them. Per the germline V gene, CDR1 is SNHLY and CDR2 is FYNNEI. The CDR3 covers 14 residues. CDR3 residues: CASSPGRTSYGYTF. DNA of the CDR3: TGTGCCAGCAGCCCCGGCCGGACGTCCTATGGCTACACCTTC. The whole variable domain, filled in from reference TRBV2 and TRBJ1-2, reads EPEVTQTPSHQVTQMGQEVILRCVPISNHLYFYWYRQILGQKVEFLVSFYNNEISEKSEIFDDQFSVERPDGSNFTLKIRSTKLEDSAMYFCASSPGRTSYGYTFGSGTRLTVV.

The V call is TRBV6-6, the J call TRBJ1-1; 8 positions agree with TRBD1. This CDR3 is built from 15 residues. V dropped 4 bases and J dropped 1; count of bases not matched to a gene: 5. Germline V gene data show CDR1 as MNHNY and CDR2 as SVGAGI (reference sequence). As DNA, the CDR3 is TGTGCCAGCAGTTCCCCCGGACAGGGGAACACTGAAGCTTTCTTT. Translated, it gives CASSSPGQGNTEAFF.

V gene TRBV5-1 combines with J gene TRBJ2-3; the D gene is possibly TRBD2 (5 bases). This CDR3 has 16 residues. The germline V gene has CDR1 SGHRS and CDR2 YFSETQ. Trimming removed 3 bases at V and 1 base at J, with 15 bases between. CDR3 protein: CASSSGGPRGTDTQYF. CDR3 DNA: TGCGCCAGCAGCTCAGGCGGCCCGAGGGGCACAGATACGCAGTATTTT.

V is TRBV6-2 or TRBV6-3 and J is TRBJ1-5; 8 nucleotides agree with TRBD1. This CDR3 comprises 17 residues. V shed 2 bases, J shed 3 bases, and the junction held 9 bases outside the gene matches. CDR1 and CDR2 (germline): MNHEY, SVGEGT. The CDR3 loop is CASSYVLGQGPNQPQHF. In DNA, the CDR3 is TGTGCCAGCAGTTACGTCCTTGGACAGGGACCCAATCAGCCCCAGCATTTT.

The CDR3 region is CAWSVGTWGTDTQYF. The CDR3 DNA is TGTGCCTGGAGTGTTGGGACCTGGGGCACAGATACGCAGTATTTT. The gene calls are TRBV30 and TRBJ2-3; TRBD1 or TRBD2 may be the D gene (5 bases each). This CDR3 comprises 15 residues. Germline V lookup: CDR1 GTSNPN, CDR2 SVGIG (reference sequence). The V end was cut by 0 bases, the J end by 1 base, with 11 bases between.

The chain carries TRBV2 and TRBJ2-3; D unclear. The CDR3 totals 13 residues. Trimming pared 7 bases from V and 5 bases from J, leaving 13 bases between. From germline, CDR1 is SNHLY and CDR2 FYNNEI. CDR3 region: CASISSTGDTQYF. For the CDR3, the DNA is TGTGCCAGCATTTCCAGTACGGGAGATACGCAGTATTTT.

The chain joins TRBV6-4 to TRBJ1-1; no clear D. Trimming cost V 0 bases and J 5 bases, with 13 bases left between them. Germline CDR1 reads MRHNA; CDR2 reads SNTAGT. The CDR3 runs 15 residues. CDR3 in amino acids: CASSDSWAKSTEAFF. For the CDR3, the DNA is TGTGCCAGCAGTGACTCGTGGGCTAAAAGTACTGAAGCTTTCTTT.

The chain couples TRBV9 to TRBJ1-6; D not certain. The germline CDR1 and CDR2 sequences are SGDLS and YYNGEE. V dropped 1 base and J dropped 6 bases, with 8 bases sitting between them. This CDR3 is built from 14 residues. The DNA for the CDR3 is TGTGCCAGCAGCGTAAAGTGGTTTAATTCACCCCTCCACTTT. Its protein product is CASSVKWFNSPLHF.

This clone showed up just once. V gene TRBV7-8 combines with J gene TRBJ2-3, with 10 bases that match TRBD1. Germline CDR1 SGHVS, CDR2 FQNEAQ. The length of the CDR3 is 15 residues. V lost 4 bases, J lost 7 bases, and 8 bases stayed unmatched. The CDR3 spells CASSSDRGRKNTQYF. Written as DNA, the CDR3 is TGTGCCAGCAGCTCTGACAGGGGGCGAAAGAATACGCAGTATTTT.

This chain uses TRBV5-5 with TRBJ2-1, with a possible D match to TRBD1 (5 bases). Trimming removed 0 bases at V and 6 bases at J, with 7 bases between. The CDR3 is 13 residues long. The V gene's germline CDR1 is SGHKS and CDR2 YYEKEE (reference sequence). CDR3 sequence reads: CASSLGTFNEQFF. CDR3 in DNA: TGTGCCAGCAGCTTGGGGACATTCAATGAGCAGTTCTTC.

The CDR3 nucleotides read TGTGCCACCAGCAGAGCCCGAGGCGGAAACACCATATATTTT. It codes for CATSRARGGNTIYF. The chain recombines TRBV15 with TRBJ1-3; no definite D call. The CDR3 length is 14 residues. The germline CDR1 and CDR2 sequences are LNHNV and YYDKDF (reference sequence). V gave up 1 base and J gave up 4 bases, with 8 bases separating them.

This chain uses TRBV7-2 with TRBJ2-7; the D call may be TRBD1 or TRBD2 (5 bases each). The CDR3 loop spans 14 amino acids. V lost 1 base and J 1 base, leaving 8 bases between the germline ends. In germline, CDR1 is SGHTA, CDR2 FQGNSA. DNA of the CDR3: TGTGCCAGCAGCTTAGGGGACGGGTCCTACGAGCAGTACTTC. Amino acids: CASSLGDGSYEQYF.

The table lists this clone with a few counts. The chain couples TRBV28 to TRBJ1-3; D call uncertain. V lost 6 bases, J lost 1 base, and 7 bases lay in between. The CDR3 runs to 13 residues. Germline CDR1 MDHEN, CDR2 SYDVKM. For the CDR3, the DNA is TGTGCCAGCAGCCCAACTTCTGGAAACACCATATATTTT. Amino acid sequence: CASSPTSGNTIYF.

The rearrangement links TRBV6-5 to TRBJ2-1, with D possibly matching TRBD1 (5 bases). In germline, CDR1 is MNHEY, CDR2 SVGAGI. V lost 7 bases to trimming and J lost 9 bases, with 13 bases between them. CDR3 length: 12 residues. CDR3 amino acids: CASTQRQGEQFF. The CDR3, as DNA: TGTGCCAGCACCCAACGTCAGGGTGAGCAGTTCTTC.

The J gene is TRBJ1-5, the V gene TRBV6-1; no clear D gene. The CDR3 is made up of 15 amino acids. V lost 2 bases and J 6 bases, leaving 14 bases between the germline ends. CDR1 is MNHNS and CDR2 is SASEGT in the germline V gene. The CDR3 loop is CASSEFGVRGQPQHF. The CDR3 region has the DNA TGTGCCAGCAGTGAATTTGGGGTGCGTGGTCAGCCCCAGCATTTT.

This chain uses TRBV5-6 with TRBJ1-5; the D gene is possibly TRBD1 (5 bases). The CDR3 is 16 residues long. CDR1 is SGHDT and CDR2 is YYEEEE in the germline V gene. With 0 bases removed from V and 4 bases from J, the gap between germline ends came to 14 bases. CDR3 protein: CASSLGLGRVNQPQHF. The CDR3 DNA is TGTGCCAGCAGCTTGGGTCTCGGCAGGGTTAATCAGCCCCAGCATTTT.

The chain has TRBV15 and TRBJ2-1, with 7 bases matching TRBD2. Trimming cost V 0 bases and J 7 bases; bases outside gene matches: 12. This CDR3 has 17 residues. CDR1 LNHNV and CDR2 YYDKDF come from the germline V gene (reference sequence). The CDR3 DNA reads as TGTGCCACCAGCAGAGATCTCGGGAGGCAGGGTCGGAATGAGCAGTTCTTC. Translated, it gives CATSRDLGRQGRNEQFF.

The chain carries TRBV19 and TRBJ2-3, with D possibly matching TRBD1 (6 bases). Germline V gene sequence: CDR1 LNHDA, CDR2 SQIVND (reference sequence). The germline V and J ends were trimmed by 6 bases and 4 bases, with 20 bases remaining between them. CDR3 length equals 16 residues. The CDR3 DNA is TGTGCCAGTAGACCGTCGGGCAGGGACAAAGCAGATACGCAGTATTTT. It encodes CASRPSGRDKADTQYF. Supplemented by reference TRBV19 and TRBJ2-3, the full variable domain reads DGGITQSPKYLFRKEGQNVTLSCEQNLNHDAMYWYRQDPGQGLRLIYYSQIVNDFQKGDIAEGYSVSREKKESFPLTVTSAQKNPTAFYLCASRPSGRDKADTQYFGPGTRLTVL.

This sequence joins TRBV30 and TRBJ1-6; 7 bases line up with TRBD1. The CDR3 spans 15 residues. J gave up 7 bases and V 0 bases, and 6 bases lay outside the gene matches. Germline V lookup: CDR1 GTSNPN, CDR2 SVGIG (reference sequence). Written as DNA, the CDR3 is TGTGCCTGGAGTGTACGAGGGACAGTCAATTCACCCCTCCACTTT. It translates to CAWSVRGTVNSPLHF.

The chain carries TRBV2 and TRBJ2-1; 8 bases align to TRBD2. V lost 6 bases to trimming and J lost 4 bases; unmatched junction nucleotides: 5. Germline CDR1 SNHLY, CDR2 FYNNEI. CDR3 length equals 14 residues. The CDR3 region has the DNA TGTGCCAGCAGCGCGACTAGCGTGTACAATGAGCAGTTCTTC. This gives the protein CASSATSVYNEQFF.

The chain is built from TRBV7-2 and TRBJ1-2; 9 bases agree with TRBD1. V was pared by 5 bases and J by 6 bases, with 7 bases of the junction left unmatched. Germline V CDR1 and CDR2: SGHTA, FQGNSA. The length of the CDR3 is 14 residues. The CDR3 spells CASSSRDRAHGYTF. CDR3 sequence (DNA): TGTGCCAGCAGCAGCCGGGACAGGGCCCATGGCTACACCTTC. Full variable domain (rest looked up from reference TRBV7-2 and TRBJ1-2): GAGVSQSPSNKVTEKGKDVELRCDPISGHTALYWYRQSLGQGLEFLIYFQGNSAPDKSGLPSDRFSAERTGGSVSTLTIQRTQQEDSAVYLCASSSRDRAHGYTFGSGTRLTVV.

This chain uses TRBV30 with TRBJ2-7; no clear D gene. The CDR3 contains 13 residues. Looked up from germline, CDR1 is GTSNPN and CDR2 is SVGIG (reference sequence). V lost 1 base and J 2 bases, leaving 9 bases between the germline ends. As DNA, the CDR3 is TGTGCCTGGAGTGGGCAGGTACCCTACGAGCAGTACTTC. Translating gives CAWSGQVPYEQYF.

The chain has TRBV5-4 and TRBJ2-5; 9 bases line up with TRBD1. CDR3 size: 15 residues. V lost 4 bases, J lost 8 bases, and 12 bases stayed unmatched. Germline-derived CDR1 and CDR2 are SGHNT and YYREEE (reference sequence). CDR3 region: CASSPGTGREETQYF. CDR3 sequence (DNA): TGTGCCAGCAGCCCCGGGACAGGGCGTGAGGAAACCCAGTACTTC. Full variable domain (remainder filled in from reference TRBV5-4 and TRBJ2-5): ETGVTQSPTHLIKTRGQQVTLRCSSQSGHNTVSWYQQALGQGPQFIFQYYREEENGRGNFPPRFSGLQFPNYSSELNVNALELDDSALYLCASSPGTGREETQYFGPGTRLLVL.

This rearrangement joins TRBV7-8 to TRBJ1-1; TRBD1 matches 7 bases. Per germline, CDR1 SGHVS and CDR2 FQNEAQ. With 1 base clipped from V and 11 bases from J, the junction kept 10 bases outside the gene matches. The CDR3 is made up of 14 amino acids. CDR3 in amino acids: CASSLVLGQAEAFF. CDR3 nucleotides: TGTGCCAGCAGCTTAGTCCTCGGACAGGCCGAGGCTTTCTTT.

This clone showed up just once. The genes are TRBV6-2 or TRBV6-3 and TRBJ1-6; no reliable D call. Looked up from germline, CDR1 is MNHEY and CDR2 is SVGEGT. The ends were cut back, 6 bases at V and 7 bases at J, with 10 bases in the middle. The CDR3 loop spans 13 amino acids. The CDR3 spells CASSTLGNSPLHF. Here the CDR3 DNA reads TGTGCCAGCAGCACCTTGGGGAATTCACCCCTCCACTTT.